These 24 T cell receptor beta chains share one sample of origin, sequenced in a study of cytomegalovirus exposure and HLA in healthy donors. Data came from immunoSEQ multiplex PCR; TCRdb stores just in-frame clones and leaves some out. The sample lists over 150,000 clones, 85% occurring once. The sequenced material came from PBMCs. The receptor set was obtained from a man between 18 and 29 years old in good health and CMV-seropositive.

The rearrangement joins TRBV14 to TRBJ2-2, with 12 bases matching TRBD2. V trimming: 3 bases; J trimming: 4 bases; junction bases outside the gene matches: 15. The length of the CDR3 is 20 residues. Germline assignment: CDR1 SGHDN and CDR2 FVKESK. CDR3: CASSHPPGASGRVSTGELFF. CDR3 in DNA: TGTGCCAGCAGCCACCCCCCTGGGGCTAGCGGGAGGGTGAGCACCGGGGAGCTGTTTTTT.

The chain employs TRBV27 and TRBJ1-6, with TRBD1 matching over 8 bases. The CDR3 is 16 amino acids. V dropped 3 bases and J dropped 6; count of bases not matched to a gene: 7. Germline V CDR1 and CDR2: MNHEY, SMNVEV (reference sequence). The CDR3 sequence: CASSFLGQGGNSPLHF. In nucleotides, the CDR3 is TGTGCCAGCAGTTTCCTAGGACAGGGTGGTAATTCACCCCTCCACTTT.

The rearrangement joins TRBV28 to TRBJ2-3; possibly TRBD1 for D (6 bases). This CDR3 is built from 18 residues. Trimming cost V 1 base and J 0 bases, with 17 bases left between them. The V gene's germline CDR1 is MDHEN and CDR2 SYDVKM. The chain's CDR3 is CASSLSWGRGFSTDTQYF. CDR3 in DNA: TGTGCCAGCAGTTTATCCTGGGGCAGGGGCTTTAGCACAGATACGCAGTATTTT.

The V and J genes are TRBV2 and TRBJ2-7; D unresolved. The CDR3 has 15 amino acids. Germline lookup yields CDR1 SNHLY and CDR2 FYNNEI. Trimming pared 2 bases from V and 0 bases from J, leaving 11 bases between. The CDR3, as DNA: TGTGCCAGCAGTGAAATCGGAGTACCCTCCTACGAGCAGTACTTC. As protein: CASSEIGVPSYEQYF.

CDR3: CASSESKRGSSYNEQFF. For the CDR3, the DNA is TGTGCCAGCAGTGAATCCAAGCGGGGAAGCTCCTACAATGAGCAGTTCTTC. V gene TRBV25-1 combines with J gene TRBJ2-1, with TRBD2 identical over 7 bases. From germline, CDR1 is MGHDK and CDR2 SYGVNS. The CDR3 has 17 residues. With V trimmed by 1 base and J by 0 bases, 6 bases remained unmatched.

V and J are TRBV19 and TRBJ2-1; TRBD1 agrees at 8 bases. This CDR3 is 17 amino acids long. V was clipped by 6 bases and J by 1 base; unmatched bases: 11. In germline, CDR1 is LNHDA, CDR2 SQIVND (reference sequence). CDR3 sequence: CASRGTGTGDSYNEQFF. The CDR3 DNA reads as TGTGCCAGTAGGGGTACCGGGACAGGAGATTCCTACAATGAGCAGTTCTTC. The full variable domain, with the rest looked up from reference TRBV19 and TRBJ2-1, is DGGITQSPKYLFRKEGQNVTLSCEQNLNHDAMYWYRQDPGQGLRLIYYSQIVNDFQKGDIAEGYSVSREKKESFPLTVTSAQKNPTAFYLCASRGTGTGDSYNEQFFGPGTRLTVL.

This clone occurred once. The genes are TRBV29-1 and TRBJ2-5; D is ambiguous. The CDR3 is 12 amino acids. CDR1 SQVTM and CDR2 ANQGSEA come from the germline V gene. Trimming took 8 bases from V and 5 from J, leaving 15 bases between them. The CDR3 protein is CSFRLGRETQYF. CDR3 coding DNA: TGCAGCTTTCGTTTGGGCAGGGAGACCCAGTACTTC.

The rearrangement uses TRBV28 and TRBJ2-1, with D perhaps TRBD2 (5 bases). The CDR3 sequence is 16 residues long. Germline V gene lookup returns CDR1 MDHEN and CDR2 SYDVKM. Deletions cut 5 bases from V and 12 bases from J, with 26 bases between. The CDR3 loop is CASSPLFGSSTIVQFF. The CDR3 bases are TGTGCCAGCAGTCCCCTCTTTGGGAGCAGCACAATCGTGCAGTTCTTC.

The rearrangement uses TRBV5-1 and TRBJ1-1; 7 bases map to TRBD1. With V trimmed by 4 bases and J by 1 base, 4 bases remained unmatched. This CDR3 has 14 amino acids. CDR1 SGHRS and CDR2 YFSETQ come from the germline V gene. In DNA form, the CDR3 reads TGCGCCAGCAGCCCGGAGGGGGCGAACACTGAAGCTTTCTTT. Its protein product is CASSPEGANTEAFF. The whole variable domain, remainder taken from reference TRBV5-1 and TRBJ1-1, is KAGVTQTPRYLIKTRGQQVTLSCSPISGHRSVSWYQQTPGQGLQFLFEYFSETQRNKGNFPGRFSGRQFSNSRSEMNVSTLELGDSALYLCASSPEGANTEAFFGQGTRLTVV.

This clone has just a few counts. In the same sample, other DNA sequences code for this CDR3. J is TRBJ2-5 and V is TRBV19, with no clear D. Germline assignment: CDR1 LNHDA and CDR2 SQIVND (reference sequence). This CDR3 region has 11 residues. The V end was cut by 6 bases, the J end by 4 bases, with 6 bases between. The CDR3 region is CASSPGETQYF. CDR3 bases: TGTGCCAGTAGCCCGGGAGAGACCCAGTACTTC.

The chain couples TRBV9 to TRBJ1-4; 7 bases fit TRBD1. The CDR3 sequence is 15 residues long. The V and J ends lost 2 bases and 4 bases, in that order; junction bases with no gene match: 5. Germline V gives CDR1 SGDLS, CDR2 YYNGEE. The CDR3 DNA follows: TGTGCCAGCAGCGTCTCCGGGACAGTTAATGAAAAACTGTTTTTT. It translates to CASSVSGTVNEKLFF.

The chain joins TRBV7-8 to TRBJ1-2; 9 bases are shared with TRBD1. The V gene's germline CDR1 is SGHVS and CDR2 FQNEAQ. Unmatched junction bases numbered 5, after V lost 4 bases and J lost 5 bases. The CDR3 extends over 14 amino acids. In DNA form, the CDR3 reads TGTGCCAGCAGCTCGGCGGGACAGGGTTATGGCTACACCTTC. This translates into CASSSAGQGYGYTF.

This rearrangement joins TRBV27 to TRBJ2-1, with a weak D call TRBD2 (5 bases). V was pared by 6 bases and J by 5 bases, with 11 bases between. The length of the CDR3 is 13 residues. The germline V gene encodes CDR1 MNHEY and CDR2 SMNVEV (reference sequence). CDR3 sequence reads: CASRGAANNEQFF. In DNA form, the CDR3 reads TGTGCCAGCAGAGGAGCGGCCAACAATGAGCAGTTCTTC.

Details on this clone: Other DNA sequences in the sample encode the same CDR3. The chain couples TRBV29-1 to TRBJ2-1, with TRBD2 matching 10 bases. Germline V gene data show CDR1 as SQVTM and CDR2 as ANQGSEA. V dropped 7 bases and J dropped 4; count of bases not matched to a gene: 4. The CDR3 has 13 residues. The CDR3 region is CSARTSGYNEQFF. The CDR3 DNA is TGCAGCGCCCGGACTAGCGGATACAATGAGCAGTTCTTC.

This clone has a single count. V usage is TRBV9 and J usage is TRBJ2-7, with D hard to call. CDR1 SGDLS and CDR2 YYNGEE come from the germline V gene. This CDR3 spans 14 amino acids. V lost 3 bases and J 4 bases, leaving 14 bases between the germline ends. The CDR3 reads CASSAGPATYEQYF. The CDR3 DNA follows: TGTGCCAGCAGCGCTGGGCCAGCTACTTACGAGCAGTACTTC.

The chain couples TRBV4-1 to TRBJ1-5; tentative D call: TRBD1 (6 bases). CDR3 length: 16 amino acids. Germline CDR1 reads MGHRA; CDR2 reads YSYEKL. V gave up 0 bases and J gave up 2 bases, with 11 bases separating them. This CDR3 reads CASSQEGAGGNQPQHF. CDR3 DNA sequence: TGCGCCAGCAGCCAAGAGGGGGCAGGTGGCAATCAGCCCCAGCATTTT.

The CDR3 region has the DNA TGCGCCAGCAGCTCCTCGGGGGGGAACACTGAAGCTTTCTTT. This gives the protein CASSSSGGNTEAFF. The chain couples TRBV5-1 to TRBJ1-1, with a weak D call TRBD1 (5 bases). The CDR3 is 14 residues long. V dropped 3 bases and J dropped 1 base, with 10 bases sitting between them. Germline V gene sequence: CDR1 SGHRS, CDR2 YFSETQ.

The V and J genes are TRBV30 and TRBJ1-1; D unresolved. This CDR3 region has 13 residues. V gave up 0 bases and J gave up 1 base, with 6 bases separating them. Germline loops: CDR1 GTSNPN, CDR2 SVGIG (reference sequence). DNA for the CDR3: TGTGCCTGGAGTGTGGCCGAGAACACTGAAGCTTTCTTT. It specifies CAWSVAENTEAFF.

The gene calls are TRBV6-1 and TRBJ2-3; maybe TRBD2 (5 bases). Trimming pared 5 bases from V and 5 bases from J, leaving 17 bases between. Germline CDR1 MNHNS, CDR2 SASEGT. This CDR3 is built from 15 residues. CDR3 loop: CASSSSSESGDTQYF. CDR3 DNA sequence: TGTGCCAGCAGTTCTAGCTCCGAGTCGGGAGATACGCAGTATTTT.

The chain has TRBV2 and TRBJ2-7; TRBD2 matches 9 bases. CDR1 is SNHLY and CDR2 is FYNNEI in the germline V gene. The CDR3 sequence is 14 residues long. V was clipped by 3 bases and J by 7 bases; unmatched bases: 7. CDR3 protein: CASSDFGLAWEQYF. CDR3 nucleotides: TGTGCCAGCAGTGATTTTGGACTAGCGTGGGAGCAGTACTTC.

The chain has TRBV5-1 and TRBJ2-5; 12 bases are a match to TRBD2. The trim removed 0 bases at V and 3 bases at J, leaving 12 bases unmatched. Germline-derived CDR1 and CDR2 are SGHRS and YFSETQ. The CDR3 extends over 19 amino acids. The CDR3 region is CASSLGGPSGGAEEETQYF. CDR3 coding DNA: TGCGCCAGCAGCTTGGGGGGGCCTAGCGGGGGGGCCGAAGAAGAGACCCAGTACTTC.

The CDR3 bases are TGTGCCAGCAGCTTACCCCTCGCCGGGATCGGAGTGGCTTTCTTT. Protein product: CASSLPLAGIGVAFF. The gene calls are TRBV5-8 and TRBJ1-1; D remains ambiguous. Per germline, CDR1 SGHTS and CDR2 YDEGEE. The CDR3 is made up of 15 amino acids. V lost 2 bases, J lost 11 bases, and 22 bases lay in between. The entire variable domain, with the rest obtained from reference TRBV5-8 and TRBJ1-1, is as follows: EAGVTQSPTHLIKTRGQQATLRCSPISGHTSVYWYQQALGLGLQFLLWYDEGEERNRGNFPPRFSGRQFPNYSSELNVNALELEDSALYLCASSLPLAGIGVAFFGQGTRLTVV.

This clone was seen only a few times. V gene TRBV12-5 combines with J gene TRBJ1-6; D is possibly TRBD1 (6 bases). The V end was cut by 7 bases, the J end by 6 bases, with 13 bases between. Per germline, CDR1 LGHNT and CDR2 FRNRAP. The CDR3 is 14 amino acids. CDR3 DNA: TGTGCTAGTGCCTCGCAGGGGAGTAATTCACCCCTCCACTTT. Residues: CASASQGSNSPLHF.

This clone was seen only once. This chain joins TRBV9 and TRBJ1-4; D is unresolved. This CDR3 comprises 15 residues. V shed 1 base and J shed 2 bases, with 9 bases lying between them. Per germline, CDR1 SGDLS and CDR2 YYNGEE. The CDR3 DNA follows: TGTGCCAGCAGCGTAATGGAGGGCACTAATGAAAAACTGTTTTTT. This translates into CASSVMEGTNEKLFF.